The present T cell receptor beta chain was sequenced within a study of shared clonotypes between healthy human individuals. Whole-study context: The cohort comprised a couple of women and a few men. Their ages spanned 18 to 49 years.

Profiling relied on immunoSEQ multiplex PCR, and the TCRdb table lists in-frame clones only, not all of them. The table lists 2 million to 2.5 million clones, about 90% of them singletons, with 0.37% in the top ten. The CDR3 runs 14 residues. With 1 base removed from V and 5 bases from J, the gap between germline ends came to 12 bases. The germline gives CDR1 SGHRS, CDR2 YFSETQ. Overall study findings and caveats: Clonotype sharing among donors was thought likely to change with sequencing depth.

Only Caucasian adults living in Nashville, Tennessee made up the donor group. Partitioning of CD4+ cells yielded a CD45RA+ naive subset and a CD45RA-negative memory subset. To note about this clone: Its specificity is not known.

The chain uses TRBV5-1 and TRBJ1-1; D ambiguous. The sequencing sample was made of naive CD4+ T cells from PBMCs. Documented subset: CD45RA+ positively selected. This TCR was recovered from a man aged 18 to 30 in good health. Some clones in this sample may be carry-over from other donors' samples. In DNA form, the CDR3 reads TGCGCCAGCAGCTTGTTCGGTAGGGAGACTGAAGCTTTCTTT. Encoded protein: CASSLFGRETEAFF.